This record looks at one TCR beta chain sequence and its context. The assay was immunoSEQ multiplex PCR, and TCRdb's table has in-frame clones only and misses some. The sample lists 700,000 or so clones; 80% to 90% were seen once. These data belong to a study of shared T cell receptors in the human thymus. These same data were also listed under a study on human thymus T cells. That publication notes: Thymic resections from corrective heart surgery supplied the tissue. Thymic and blood repertoires showed apparently biased V and J gene usage. Thymic repertoires overlap heavily among unrelated individuals, related research has reported.

Sample: thymocytes. The TCR comes from a girl under three years old with a congenital heart defect.

CDR3 nucleotides: TGCGCCAGCAGCCAAGATCGCCTCAAGGGAGGCGTCACGCCCGTTGAGCAGTTCTTC. Protein sequence: CASSQDRLKGGVTPVEQFF. The chain uses TRBV4-1 and TRBJ2-1; the D gene is possibly TRBD2 (6 bases). CDR3 length equals 19 residues. Looked up from germline, CDR1 is MGHRA and CDR2 is YSYEKL. Trimming pared 0 bases from V and 9 bases from J, leaving 27 bases between.